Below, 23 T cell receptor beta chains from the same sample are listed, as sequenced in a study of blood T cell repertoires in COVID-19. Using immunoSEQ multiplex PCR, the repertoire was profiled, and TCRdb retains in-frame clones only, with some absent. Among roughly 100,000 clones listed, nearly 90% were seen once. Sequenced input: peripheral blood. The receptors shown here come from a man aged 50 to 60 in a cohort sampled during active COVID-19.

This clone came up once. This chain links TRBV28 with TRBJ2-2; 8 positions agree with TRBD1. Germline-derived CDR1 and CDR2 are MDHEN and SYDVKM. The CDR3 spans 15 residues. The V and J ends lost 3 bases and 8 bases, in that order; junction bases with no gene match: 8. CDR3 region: CASSFFRGRWGELFF. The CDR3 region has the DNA TGTGCCAGCAGTTTCTTCAGGGGGCGCTGGGGGGAGCTGTTTTTT.

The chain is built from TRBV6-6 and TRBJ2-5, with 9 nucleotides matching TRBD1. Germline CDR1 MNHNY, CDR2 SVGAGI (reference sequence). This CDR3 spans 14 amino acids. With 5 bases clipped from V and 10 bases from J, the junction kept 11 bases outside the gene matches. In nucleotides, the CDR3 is TGTGCCAGCAGTCCGCCCGGGACAGGGTTGGACCAGTACTTC. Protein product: CASSPPGTGLDQYF.

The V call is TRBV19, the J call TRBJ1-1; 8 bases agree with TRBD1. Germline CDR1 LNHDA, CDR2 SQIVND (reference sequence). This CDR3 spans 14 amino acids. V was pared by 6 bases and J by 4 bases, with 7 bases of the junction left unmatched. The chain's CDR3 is CASSNKQGGTEAFF. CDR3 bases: TGTGCCAGTAGCAATAAACAGGGGGGCACTGAAGCTTTCTTT.

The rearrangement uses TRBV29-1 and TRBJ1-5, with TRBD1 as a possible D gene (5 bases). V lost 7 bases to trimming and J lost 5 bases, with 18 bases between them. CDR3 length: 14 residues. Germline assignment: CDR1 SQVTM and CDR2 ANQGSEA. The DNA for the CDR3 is TGCAGCGCGACGATTGCGGGGGGGGATCAGCCCCAGCATTTT. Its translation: CSATIAGGDQPQHF.

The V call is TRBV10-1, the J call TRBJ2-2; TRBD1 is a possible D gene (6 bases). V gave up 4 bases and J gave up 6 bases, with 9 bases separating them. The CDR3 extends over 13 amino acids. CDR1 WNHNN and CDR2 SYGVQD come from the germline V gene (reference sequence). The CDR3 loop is CASSGDRPGELFF. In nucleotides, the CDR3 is TGCGCCAGCAGTGGCGACAGGCCCGGGGAGCTGTTTTTT.

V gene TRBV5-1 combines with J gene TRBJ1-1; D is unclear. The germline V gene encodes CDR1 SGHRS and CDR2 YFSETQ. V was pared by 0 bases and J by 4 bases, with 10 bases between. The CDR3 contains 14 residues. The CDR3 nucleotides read TGCGCCAGCAGCTTGGATTTGGGGAGCACTGAAGCTTTCTTT. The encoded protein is CASSLDLGSTEAFF.

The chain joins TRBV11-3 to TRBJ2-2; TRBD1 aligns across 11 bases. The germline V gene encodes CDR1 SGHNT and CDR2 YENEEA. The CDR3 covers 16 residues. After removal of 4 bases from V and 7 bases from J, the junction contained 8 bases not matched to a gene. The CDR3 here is CASSSPDRGRNGELFF. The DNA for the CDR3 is TGTGCCAGCAGCTCTCCGGACAGGGGGCGTAACGGGGAGCTGTTTTTT.

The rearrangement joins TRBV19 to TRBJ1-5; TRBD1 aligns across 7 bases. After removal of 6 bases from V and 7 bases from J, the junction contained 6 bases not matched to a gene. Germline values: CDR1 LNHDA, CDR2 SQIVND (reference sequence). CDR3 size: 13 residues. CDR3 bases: TGTGCCAGTAGAGAGACAGGGACGCAGCCCCAGCATTTT. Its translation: CASRETGTQPQHF.

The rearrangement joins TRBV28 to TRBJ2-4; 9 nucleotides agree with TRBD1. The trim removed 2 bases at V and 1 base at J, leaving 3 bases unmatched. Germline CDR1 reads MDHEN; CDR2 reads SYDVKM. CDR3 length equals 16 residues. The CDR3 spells CASSLTGGLAKNIQYF. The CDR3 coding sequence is TGTGCCAGCAGTTTAACAGGGGGCTTGGCCAAAAACATTCAGTACTTC.

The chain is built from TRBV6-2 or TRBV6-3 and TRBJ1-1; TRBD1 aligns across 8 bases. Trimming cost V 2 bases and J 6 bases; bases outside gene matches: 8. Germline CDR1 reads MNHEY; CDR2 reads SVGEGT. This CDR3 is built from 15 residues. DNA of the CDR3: TGTGCCAGCAGTTACGGTGGACAGGGAGGATCTGAAGCTTTCTTT. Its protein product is CASSYGGQGGSEAFF.

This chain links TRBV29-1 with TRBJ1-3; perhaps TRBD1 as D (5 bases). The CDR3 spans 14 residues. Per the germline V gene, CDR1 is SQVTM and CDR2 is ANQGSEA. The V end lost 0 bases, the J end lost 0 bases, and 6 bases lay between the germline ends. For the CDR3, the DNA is TGCAGCGTTGAAGATGACAGCTCTGGAAACACCATATATTTT. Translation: CSVEDDSSGNTIYF.

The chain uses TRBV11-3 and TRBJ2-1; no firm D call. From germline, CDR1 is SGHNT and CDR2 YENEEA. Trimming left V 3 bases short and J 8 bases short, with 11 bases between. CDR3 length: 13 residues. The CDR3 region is CASSFYTEDEQFF. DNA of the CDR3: TGTGCCAGCAGCTTCTACACCGAGGATGAGCAGTTCTTC.

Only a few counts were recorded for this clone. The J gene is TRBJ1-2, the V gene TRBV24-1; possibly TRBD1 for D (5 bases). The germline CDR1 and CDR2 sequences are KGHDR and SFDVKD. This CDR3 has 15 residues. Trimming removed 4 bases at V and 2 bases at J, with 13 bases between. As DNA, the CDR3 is TGTGCCACCAGTGACCCGACAGCTCAGAACTATGGCTACACCTTC. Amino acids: CATSDPTAQNYGYTF.

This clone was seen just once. The CDR3 DNA reads as TGTGCCAGCTCACCCCTACGTCCCGGGACAGGGGGCGAGGTGCTAGCGAGCCGGCAGTTCTTC. Protein product: CASSPLRPGTGGEVLASRQFF. The chain employs TRBV18 and TRBJ2-1, with 12 bases aligning to TRBD1. The J segment lost 12 bases and the V segment lost 3 bases, leaving 27 bases of the junction unmatched. Germline CDR1 is KGHSH and CDR2 is LQKENI. This CDR3 is 21 amino acids long.

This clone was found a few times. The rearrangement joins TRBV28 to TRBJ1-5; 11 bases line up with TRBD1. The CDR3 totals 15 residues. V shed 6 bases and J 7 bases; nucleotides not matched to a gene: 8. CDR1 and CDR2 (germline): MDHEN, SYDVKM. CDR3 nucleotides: TGTGCCAGCAGGCGAGGACAGGGGGCGAGGCAGCCCCAGCATTTT. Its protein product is CASRRGQGARQPQHF.

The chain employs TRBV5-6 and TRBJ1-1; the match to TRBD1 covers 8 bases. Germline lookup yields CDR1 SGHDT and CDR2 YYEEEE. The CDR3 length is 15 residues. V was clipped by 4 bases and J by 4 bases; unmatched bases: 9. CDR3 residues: CASSPNQGASTEAFF. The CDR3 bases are TGTGCCAGCAGCCCAAATCAGGGGGCAAGCACTGAAGCTTTCTTT.

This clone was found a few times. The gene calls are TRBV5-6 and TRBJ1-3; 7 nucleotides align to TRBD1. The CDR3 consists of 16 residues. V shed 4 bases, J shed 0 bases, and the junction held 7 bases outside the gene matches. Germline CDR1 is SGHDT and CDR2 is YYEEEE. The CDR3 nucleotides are TGTGCCAGCAGCGCCCCAGGGGGGTCCTCTGGAAACACCATATATTTT. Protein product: CASSAPGGSSGNTIYF. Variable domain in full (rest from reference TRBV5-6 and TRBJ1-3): DAGVTQSPTHLIKTRGQQVTLRCSPKSGHDTVSWYQQALGQGPQFIFQYYEEEERQRGNFPDRFSGHQFPNYSSELNVNALLLGDSALYLCASSAPGGSSGNTIYFGEGSWLTVV.

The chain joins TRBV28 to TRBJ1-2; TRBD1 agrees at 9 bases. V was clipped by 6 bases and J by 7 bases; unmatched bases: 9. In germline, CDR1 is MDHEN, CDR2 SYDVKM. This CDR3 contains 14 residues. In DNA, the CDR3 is TGTGCCAGCAGGATAGGGGGGACAGGGTCTGGCTACACCTTC. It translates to CASRIGGTGSGYTF.

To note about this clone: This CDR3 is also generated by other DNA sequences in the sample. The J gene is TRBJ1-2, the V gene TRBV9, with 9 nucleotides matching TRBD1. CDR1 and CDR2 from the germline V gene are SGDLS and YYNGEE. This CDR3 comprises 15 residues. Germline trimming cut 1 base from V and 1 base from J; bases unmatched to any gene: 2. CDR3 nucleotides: TGTGCCAGCAGCGTAAGGACAGGGGTTAACTATGGCTACACCTTC. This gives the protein CASSVRTGVNYGYTF.

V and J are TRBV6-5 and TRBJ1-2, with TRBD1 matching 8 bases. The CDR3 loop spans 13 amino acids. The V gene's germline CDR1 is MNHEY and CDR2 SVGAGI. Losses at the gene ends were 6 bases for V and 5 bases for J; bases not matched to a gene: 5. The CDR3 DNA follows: TGTGCCAGCAGCAGCAACAGGGGGTATGGCTACACCTTC. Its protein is CASSSNRGYGYTF.

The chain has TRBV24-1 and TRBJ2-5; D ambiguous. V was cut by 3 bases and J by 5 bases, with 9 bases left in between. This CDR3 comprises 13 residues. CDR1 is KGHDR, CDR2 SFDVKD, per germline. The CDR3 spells CATSDGTRETQYF. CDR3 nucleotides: TGTGCCACCAGTGATGGTACGAGGGAGACCCAGTACTTC.

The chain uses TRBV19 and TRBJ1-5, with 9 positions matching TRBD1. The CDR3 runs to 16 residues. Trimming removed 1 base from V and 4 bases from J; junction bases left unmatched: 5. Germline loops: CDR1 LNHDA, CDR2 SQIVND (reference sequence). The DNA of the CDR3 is TGTGCCAGTAGTATAGGATTGGGGACAGGGAATCAGCCCCAGCATTTT. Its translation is CASSIGLGTGNQPQHF.

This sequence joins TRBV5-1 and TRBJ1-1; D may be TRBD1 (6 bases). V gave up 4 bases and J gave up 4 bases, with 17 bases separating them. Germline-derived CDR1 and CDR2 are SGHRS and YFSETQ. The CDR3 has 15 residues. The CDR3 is CASSPLTGRTTEAFF. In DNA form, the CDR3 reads TGCGCCAGCAGCCCTTTGACAGGCAGGACCACTGAAGCTTTCTTT. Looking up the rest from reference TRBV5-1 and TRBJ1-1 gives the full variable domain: KAGVTQTPRYLIKTRGQQVTLSCSPISGHRSVSWYQQTPGQGLQFLFEYFSETQRNKGNFPGRFSGRQFSNSRSEMNVSTLELGDSALYLCASSPLTGRTTEAFFGQGTRLTVV.